This record covers a single TCR beta chain. This clone came up a few times. Its antigen is currently not known. Qualities for individual bases were not recorded, and no much larger clone is one base off. These data come from a study of beta chain features in type 1 diabetes (dated by TCRdb to 2016 to 2019). About the full investigation: Mean age, gender distribution, total cell number and subset yield did not differ between patients and healthy donors. A total of roughly 99,000,000 sorted cells were examined across all samples, and the number of cells per subset was strongly correlated with RNA yield. Whereas all 30 or so donors provided naive and central memory subsets, regulatory and stem cell-like memory subsets were isolated from just 8 patients and about 8 healthy donors. In the study, TCRB repertoires of sorted circulating CD4+ T cell subsets from recently diagnosed type 1 diabetes patients were compared with those of matched healthy donors. Study-wide conclusions, independent of this receptor: Naive, central memory and regulatory TCRB repertoires appeared to be more alike among patients than among healthy donors. At VDJ recombination sites, type 1 diabetes patients had fewer insertions and more deleted nucleotides, which implies abnormalities in thymic rearrangement. HLA sub-analyses involved small numbers of individuals, so any influence of HLA type on TCRB rearrangement remained unresolved. Shorter templates might be favored by PCR, yet because patient and control samples were amplified and corrected together, any such skew would affect both groups equally. Because cDNA was sequenced instead of genomic DNA, highly expressing activated cells could be over-represented, though the groups showed no difference in activation or CD3 levels. In all four CD4+ subsets, TCRB CDR3 length was moderately but significantly shorter in type 1 diabetes patients.

The High Capacity cDNA Reverse Transcription Kit was used to reverse transcribe all of the isolated RNA, meaning that expressed TCRB transcripts were what got sequenced. Deep immunoSEQ sequencing was performed on naive, central memory and regulatory T cell samples, with an average of approximately 3.9 million total reads per sample. After sorted cells were lysed in RLT buffer, RNA was extracted with DNase-treated RNeasy Micro or Mini kits, with the choice depending on cell number. To prevent cross-contamination, every cell subset was processed on its own, while patient and healthy donor samples were processed together. Using the immunoSEQ multiplex PCR, TCRB sequences were amplified from cDNA into 87-bp fragments spanning the CDR3 region. Sequencing of the amplicons was performed on the Illumina HiSeq platform. Regarding the original processing steps: Synthetic template baselines were used to correct PCR bias computationally, reads within Hamming distance 2 were collapsed, and singletons that could not be merged were discarded. Reads were aligned to IMGT to assign V, D and J genes, CDR3 length, and insertions or deletions at six rearrangement sites. Clonotype counts were normalized to sorted cell number within each subset before computing true diversity and Gini coefficients with the tcR R package. Repertoire sharing was quantified using the overlap coefficient calculated on TCRB nucleotide sequences. TCRdb carries this immuneACCESS record with in-frame sequences only. Its versions omit some clonotypes, under half of them owing to an unresolved V gene in the studies checked, with the rest unexplained. D and trimming come from the DNA, and the V and J calls and clone size come from that table. For this sample there are about 160,000 clones; around 8.4% appear just once. More than 0.45% of the sample rests with the top ten.

The CDR3 covers 12 residues, taking in both the cysteine and the phenylalanine. Only the CDR3 portion is preserved as DNA: 36 bases, with reading frame beginning at the first base. CDR1 and CDR2, per the germline V gene, are SGHDN and FVKESK. The trim is 5 bases for V and 2 bases for J, with a gap of 5 bases between the germline ends. Each donor gave one peripheral blood draw, averaging roughly 0.11 L, which was collected into heparinised tubes. A BD FACSAria II and a panel including CD45RO, CCR7, CD25, CD127, CD95 and CD27 were used to sort naive, central memory, regulatory and stem cell-like memory CD4+ T cells. All sorted populations exceeded 98% purity. PBMCs were separated immediately by Lymphoprep density gradient centrifugation and were stained directly, without being cultured. So that batch effects would be minimized, each experiment stained and sorted samples in pairs, pairing one healthy donor with one patient.

The sequenced sample consisted of central memory CD4+ T cells from blood. This receptor was identified in a woman aged 18-35 years with type 1 diabetes. The V gene is TRBV14 and the J gene is TRBJ2-3, with the D gene not clear enough to name. CDR3 region: CASSYFTDTQYF. The DNA sequence reads TGTGCCAGCAGCTATTTCACAGATACGCAGTATTTT.